These 9 T cell receptor beta chains were all obtained from the same sample, sequenced in a study of T cells in Graves' hyperthyroidism and ophthalmopathy. TCR beta CDR3 regions were amplified from RNA. The HTBI set primed first-round TCR CDR3 RT-PCR. TCRdb ran MiXCR on the multiplex PCR reads and lists one entry per CDR3 protein. The sample yields hundreds of thousands of distinct CDR3 sequences, roughly 37% seen once. The sample consisted of blood. These receptors all stem from a man aged 18 to 30 with Graves' hyperthyroidism.

The gene calls are TRBV4-1 and TRBJ2-7; maybe TRBD1 (7 bases). The CDR3 is made up of 15 amino acids. Germline V lookup: CDR1 MGHRA, CDR2 YSYEKL. The V end was cut by 1 base, the J end by 2 bases, with 12 bases between. Written as DNA, the CDR3 is TGCGCCAGCAGCCAAGGCGTCAGGGGGGCCTACGAGCAGTACTTC. Translating gives CASSQGVRGAYEQYF.

This clonotype was seen only a few times. The chain uses TRBV7-2 and TRBJ2-7; D unresolved. Deletions cut 5 bases from V and 5 bases from J, with 10 bases between. CDR1 and CDR2 (germline): SGHTA, FQGNSA. CDR3 length equals 12 residues. The CDR3 loop reads CASSPTLNEQYF. CDR3 sequence (DNA): TGTGCCAGCAGCCCGACTCTCAACGAGCAGTACTTC. The entire variable domain, with the rest obtained from reference TRBV7-2 and TRBJ2-7, is as follows: GAGVSQSPSNKVTEKGKDVELRCDPISGHTALYWYRQSLGQGLEFLIYFQGNSAPDKSGLPSDRFSAERTGGSVSTLTIQRTQQEDSAVYLCASSPTLNEQYFGPGTRLTVT.

Concerning this clonotype itself: This could be a read error, since a much larger clone is one nucleotide away. This sequence joins TRBV12-3 or TRBV12-4 and TRBJ2-7; no firm D call. The CDR3 extends over 11 amino acids. V lost 5 bases, J lost 9 bases, and 11 bases lay in between. Here the CDR3 DNA reads TGTGCCAGCAGTGAAGACTCCGGGCAGTACTTC. Its translation is CASSEDSGQYF.

The V call is TRBV4-1, the J call TRBJ2-7, with TRBD1 matching over 8 bases. Germline V CDR1 and CDR2: MGHRA, YSYEKL. V lost 1 base and J lost 5; bases outside the gene matches: 4. The CDR3 is 14 amino acids. The CDR3 loop is CASSQADRVDEQYF. The DNA for the CDR3 is TGCGCCAGCAGCCAAGCGGACAGGGTAGACGAGCAGTACTTC.

This clonotype was detected many times. The chain couples TRBV29-1 to TRBJ1-1; tentative D call: TRBD1 (6 bases). Trimming removed 7 bases from V and 6 bases from J, with 15 bases in between. CDR1 and CDR2 (germline): SQVTM, ANQGSEA. CDR3 size: 12 residues. CDR3 nucleotide sequence: TGCAGCGCCGAGGGGGGCTTGGCTGAAGCTTTCTTT. It yields the protein CSAEGGLAEAFF.

This clonotype was found many times. The chain uses TRBV7-9 and TRBJ2-5; tentative D call: TRBD1 (6 bases). This CDR3 spans 13 amino acids. V lost 6 bases to trimming and J lost 2 bases, with 10 bases between them. The germline V gene has CDR1 SEHNR and CDR2 FQNEAQ (reference sequence). Here the CDR3 reads CASRIRGQETQYF. The CDR3 DNA reads TGTGCCAGCAGGATCAGGGGACAAGAGACCCAGTACTTC.

Regarding this clonotype: A junction boundary mismatches the germline segment, possibly from a read error. This sequence joins TRBV25-1 and TRBJ1-5, with no clear D. Germline loops: CDR1 MGHDK, CDR2 SYGVNS. The CDR3 runs 15 residues. The CDR3 bases are TGCGCCAGCAGCCAAGGGTGGGGTAGCAATCAGCCCCAGCATTTT. Translating gives CASSQGWGSNQPQHF.

This clonotype was picked up many times. CDR3 amino acids: CASSPGRNTEAFF. The CDR3 bases are TGTGCCAGCAGCCCCGGGCGGAACACTGAAGCTTTCTTT. The chain combines TRBV7-9 with TRBJ1-1, with D uncertain. The V and J ends lost 5 bases and 1 base respectively, with 8 bases between them. CDR3 size: 13 residues. CDR1 is SEHNR and CDR2 is FQNEAQ in the germline V gene (reference sequence).

As concerns this clonotype: An end of the junction does not agree with germline; a read error may underlie this. This rearrangement joins TRBV29-1 to TRBJ2-6, with D perhaps being TRBD1 or TRBD2 (5 bases each). CDR1 is SQVTM and CDR2 is ANQGSEA in the germline V gene. CDR3 size: 12 residues. The CDR3 here is CSVYSGANVLAF. The CDR3 DNA sequence: TGCAGCGTGTATTCCGGGGCCAACGTCCTGGCTTTC.